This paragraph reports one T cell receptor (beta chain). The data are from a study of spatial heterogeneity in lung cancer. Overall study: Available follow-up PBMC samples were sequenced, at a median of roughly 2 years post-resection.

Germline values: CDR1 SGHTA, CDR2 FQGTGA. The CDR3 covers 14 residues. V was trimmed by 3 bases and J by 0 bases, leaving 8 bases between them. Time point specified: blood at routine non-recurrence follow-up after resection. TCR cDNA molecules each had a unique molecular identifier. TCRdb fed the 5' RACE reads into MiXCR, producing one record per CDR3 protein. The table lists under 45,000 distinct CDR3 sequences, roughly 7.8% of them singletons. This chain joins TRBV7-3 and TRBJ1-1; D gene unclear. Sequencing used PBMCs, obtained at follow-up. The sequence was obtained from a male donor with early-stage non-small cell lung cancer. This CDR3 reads CASSLGGVNTEAFF. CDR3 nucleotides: TGTGCCAGCAGCTTGGGTGGAGTGAACACTGAAGCTTTCTTT. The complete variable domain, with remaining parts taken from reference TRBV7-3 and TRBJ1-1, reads GAGVSQTPSNKVTEKGKYVELRCDPISGHTALYWYRQSLGQGPEFLIYFQGTGAADDSGLPNDRFFAVRPEGSVSTLKIQRTERGDSAVYLCASSLGGVNTEAFFGQGTRLTVV.